This T cell receptor beta chain was sequenced during a study of blood T cell repertoires in COVID-19. Sequencing was performed with immunoSEQ multiplex PCR; in TCRdb, only in-frame clones are kept and a portion is missing. The sample records approximately 270,000 clones, roughly nine tenths being singletons. CDR3 length equals 12 residues. After removal of 3 bases from V and 9 bases from J, the junction contained 4 bases not matched to a gene. Germline assignment: CDR1 GTSNPN and CDR2 SVGIG (reference sequence). The TCR originated in a human donor in a cohort exposed to, infected with or recovered from COVID-19 (not recorded which). The donor label of this sample is uncertain. J is TRBJ1-5 and V is TRBV30, with 8 nucleotides matching TRBD1. What was sequenced was PBMCs or T cells enriched from blood (not recorded which). DNA for the CDR3: TGTGCCTGGAGCATACAGGGGGGGCCCCAGCATTTT. Its protein is CAWSIQGGPQHF. Drawing the rest from reference TRBV30 and TRBJ1-5, the complete variable domain is SQTIHQWPATLVQPVGSPLSLECTVEGTSNPNLYWYRQAAGRGLQLLFYSVGIGQISSEVPQNLSASRPQDRQFILSSKKLLLSDSGFYLCAWSIQGGPQHFGDGTRLSIL.